This entry lists 22 T cell receptor beta chains sequenced from one sample in a study of beta chain features in type 1 diabetes. The study, taken as a whole, reports: Shortening that was moderate but significant affected the TCRB CDR3s of Type 1 diabetes patients in all four CD4+ subsets.

For these TCRs, the target antigens are not known. As every portion of the isolated RNA was reverse transcribed, the sequencing read expressed TCRB transcripts. Produced via immunoSEQ multiplex PCR; TCRdb's table is partial and in-frame only. The data hold 120,000 or so clones, with about a sixth observed a single time. The sequenced sample consisted of central memory CD4+ T cells from blood. Source of these receptors: a man between 25 and 39 years old with type 1 diabetes.

The rearrangement joins TRBV25-1 to TRBJ1-1, with 8 nucleotides matching TRBD1. The CDR3 runs 15 residues. The trim removed 3 bases at V and 11 bases at J, leaving 14 bases unmatched. Germline CDR1 MGHDK, CDR2 SYGVNS. The CDR3 region is CASSDLGQGPQRAFF. As DNA, the CDR3 is TGTGCCAGCAGTGATCTCGGACAGGGTCCTCAAAGGGCTTTCTTT.

This clone came up a few times. This sequence joins TRBV7-2 and TRBJ2-7, with D uncertain. The germline gives CDR1 SGHTA, CDR2 FQGNSA. This CDR3 spans 14 amino acids. V lost 1 base, J lost 3 bases, and 10 bases lay in between. The CDR3 DNA is TGTGCCAGCAGCTTAGGGCAGGCACACTACGAGCAGTACTTC. This codes for CASSLGQAHYEQYF.

The chain recombines TRBV5-6 with TRBJ1-1, with D perhaps matching TRBD1 (5 bases). Germline CDR1 and CDR2: SGHDT and YYEEEE. V shed 7 bases and J shed 5 bases, with 12 bases lying between them. This CDR3 comprises 12 residues. As DNA, the CDR3 is TGTGCCAGCGAGCGGGGCTCAACTGAAGCTTTCTTT. Translating it yields CASERGSTEAFF.

Only a few counts were recorded for this clone. The rearrangement joins TRBV5-1 to TRBJ1-6, with TRBD1 matching over 10 bases. This CDR3 contains 14 residues. Per the germline V gene, CDR1 is SGHRS and CDR2 is YFSETQ. J was trimmed by 10 bases and V by 5 bases; bases with no gene match: 6. The CDR3, as DNA: TGCGCCAGCAGTTTAGGGACAGGGGAATCACCCCTCCACTTT. Residues: CASSLGTGESPLHF.

This clone was observed a few times. The V call is TRBV19, the J call TRBJ2-1; 13 bases map to TRBD2. CDR1 is LNHDA, CDR2 SQIVND, per germline (reference sequence). V lost 5 bases and J lost 0; bases outside the gene matches: 10. The CDR3 extends over 19 amino acids. Here the CDR3 DNA reads TGTGCCAGTAGTCCTCTCGGGACTAGCGGGATCTCCTCCTACAATGAGCAGTTCTTC. It translates to CASSPLGTSGISSYNEQFF.

This clone has more than one count but fewer than ten. The V gene is TRBV6-5, the J gene TRBJ2-3; D possibly uses TRBD1 or TRBD2 (5 bases each). This CDR3 is 14 amino acids long. Trimming cost V 2 bases and J 0 bases, with 6 bases left between them. In germline, CDR1 is MNHEY, CDR2 SVGAGI. As DNA, the CDR3 is TGTGCCAGCAGTTACCGGGACAGCACAGATACGCAGTATTTT. Translating it yields CASSYRDSTDTQYF.

This clone has more than one count but fewer than ten. The chain employs TRBV28 and TRBJ2-7; D may correspond to TRBD1 or TRBD2 (5 bases each). Germline V CDR1 and CDR2: MDHEN, SYDVKM. The CDR3 totals 14 residues. Trimming removed 5 bases at V and 5 bases at J, with 16 bases between. CDR3 DNA: TGTGCCAGCAGTCCCGGGACCCGATCCGACGAGCAGTACTTC. Translation: CASSPGTRSDEQYF.

The chain recombines TRBV30 with TRBJ1-6; D gene uncertain. Trimming pared 6 bases from V and 13 bases from J, leaving 7 bases between. The CDR3 is 9 amino acids. Germline lookup yields CDR1 GTSNPN and CDR2 SVGIG (reference sequence). This CDR3 is CACSIPLHF. CDR3 bases: TGTGCCTGCTCCATCCCCCTCCACTTT.

This clone was found a few times. This sequence joins TRBV28 and TRBJ2-1, with D uncertain. The CDR3 consists of 16 residues. The ends were cut back, 4 bases at V and 0 bases at J, with 13 bases in the middle. Per germline, CDR1 MDHEN and CDR2 SYDVKM. The CDR3 region has the DNA TGTGCCAGCAGTTCCACCACGGCCAGCTCCTACAATGAGCAGTTCTTC. Protein product: CASSSTTASSYNEQFF. Variable domain in full (rest from reference TRBV28 and TRBJ2-1): DVKVTQSSRYLVKRTGEKVFLECVQDMDHENMFWYRQDPGLGLRLIYFSYDVKMKEKGDIPEGYSVSREKKERFSLILESASTNQTSMYLCASSSTTASSYNEQFFGPGTRLTVL.

V usage is TRBV7-9 and J usage is TRBJ2-4; 9 nucleotides match TRBD1. V lost 3 bases, J lost 2 bases, and 2 bases stayed unmatched. The CDR3 runs 15 residues. CDR1 is SEHNR and CDR2 is FQNEAQ in the germline V gene (reference sequence). CDR3 nucleotides: TGTGCCAGCAGCTTCGGACAGGGGACCAAAAACATTCAGTACTTC. It codes for CASSFGQGTKNIQYF.

This chain connects TRBV5-6 to TRBJ1-4; D might be TRBD1 (5 bases). This CDR3 is built from 16 residues. The germline gives CDR1 SGHDT, CDR2 YYEEEE. Trimming removed 3 bases at V and 7 bases at J, with 19 bases between. CDR3 coding DNA: TGTGCCAGCAGCTGGGGAAGACAGCCGAATGGTGAAAAACTGTTTTTT. Protein sequence: CASSWGRQPNGEKLFF.

The chain is built from TRBV7-2 and TRBJ2-3, with TRBD2 identical over 7 bases. The CDR3 runs 14 residues. The germline CDR1 and CDR2 sequences are SGHTA and FQGNSA. V lost 5 bases, J lost 4 bases, and 6 bases stayed unmatched. CDR3 sequence reads: CASSPQTSSDTQYF. CDR3 sequence (DNA): TGTGCCAGCAGCCCACAGACTAGCTCAGATACGCAGTATTTT.

This clone appeared a few times. The V and J genes are TRBV7-2 and TRBJ2-5; D may be TRBD1 (6 bases). Germline V gene data show CDR1 as SGHTA and CDR2 as FQGNSA. V lost 7 bases to trimming and J lost 2 bases, with 17 bases between them. The CDR3 length is 15 residues. CDR3 sequence reads: CASIVIQGIQETQYF. The CDR3 region has the DNA TGTGCCAGCATCGTTATACAGGGCATTCAAGAGACCCAGTACTTC.

The V gene is TRBV27, the J gene TRBJ1-6, with D possibly TRBD1 on 6 matching bases. Deletions cut 5 bases from V and 5 bases from J, with 13 bases between. Germline V lookup: CDR1 MNHEY, CDR2 SMNVEV (reference sequence). The CDR3 extends over 15 amino acids. CDR3 sequence (DNA): TGTGCCAGCAGTGGACCGGGACACAATAATTCACCCCTCCACTTT. This encodes CASSGPGHNNSPLHF.

This clone was detected a few times. This sequence joins TRBV6-6 and TRBJ1-2, with D hard to call. The CDR3 consists of 12 residues. V was shortened by 6 bases and J by 7 bases, with 12 bases between the two germline ends. Germline loops: CDR1 MNHNY, CDR2 SVGAGI (reference sequence). The CDR3 region has the DNA TGTGCCAGCAGCTCGCCCGAGGGTGGCTACACCTTC. Its protein is CASSSPEGGYTF.

The chain joins TRBV7-9 to TRBJ1-2; a possible D gene is TRBD1 (6 bases). Germline V gives CDR1 SEHNR, CDR2 FQNEAQ (reference sequence). The V and J ends lost 1 base and 8 bases respectively, with 11 bases between them. The CDR3 has 13 residues. DNA for the CDR3: TGTGCCAGCAGCTTAGACCAGGGGATAGGCTACACCTTC. It translates to CASSLDQGIGYTF.

This clone has just a few counts. This chain links TRBV29-1 with TRBJ2-5; TRBD1 matches at 8 bases. The CDR3 runs 13 residues. V lost 3 bases, J lost 3 bases, and 3 bases stayed unmatched. Germline CDR1 SQVTM, CDR2 ANQGSEA. The CDR3 here is CSVDRTGKETQYF. CDR3 in DNA: TGCAGCGTTGATCGGACAGGGAAAGAGACCCAGTACTTC.

The chain carries TRBV4-1 and TRBJ1-2; D is possibly TRBD1 (6 bases). V was cut by 0 bases and J by 3 bases, with 14 bases left in between. This CDR3 comprises 16 residues. CDR1 and CDR2 from the germline V gene are MGHRA and YSYEKL. The CDR3 nucleotides are TGCGCCAGCAGCCAAGATCAGTATAGGACAGACTATGGCTACACCTTC. Translated: CASSQDQYRTDYGYTF.

This clone was recorded a few times. This rearrangement joins TRBV2 to TRBJ1-2; 7 bases map to TRBD1. Germline CDR1 reads SNHLY; CDR2 reads FYNNEI. V dropped 7 bases and J dropped 2; count of bases not matched to a gene: 7. The CDR3 is 14 amino acids. CDR3 coding DNA: TGTGCCAGCAAAGGCCAACAGGGGAACTATGGCTACACCTTC. The encoded protein is CASKGQQGNYGYTF.

The CDR3 region is CSARSAVEQFF. CDR3 DNA sequence: TGCAGTGCTAGATCCGCTGTTGAGCAGTTCTTC. The chain links TRBV20-1 to TRBJ2-1; D remains unclear. Germline V CDR1 and CDR2: DFQATT, SNEGSKA (reference sequence). The CDR3 has 11 amino acids. V was trimmed by 2 bases and J by 9 bases, leaving 8 bases between them.

The chain combines TRBV7-9 with TRBJ1-6; 7 bases agree with TRBD1. The CDR3 covers 16 residues. Germline assignment: CDR1 SEHNR and CDR2 FQNEAQ (reference sequence). Trimming at V came to 5 bases and at J to 5 bases, leaving 9 bases not matched to a gene. The CDR3 DNA reads TGTGCCAGCAGCGTTACAGGGGCCAGCAATAATTCACCCCTCCACTTT. It is translated as CASSVTGASNNSPLHF.

V usage is TRBV6-6 and J usage is TRBJ2-3; D is unclear. Germline V gives CDR1 MNHNY, CDR2 SVGAGI (reference sequence). This CDR3 spans 14 amino acids. Trimming pared 7 bases from V and 0 bases from J, leaving 11 bases between. The CDR3 DNA is TGTGCCAGCAAGGCAACCGTTAGCACAGATACGCAGTATTTT. Amino acid sequence: CASKATVSTDTQYF.